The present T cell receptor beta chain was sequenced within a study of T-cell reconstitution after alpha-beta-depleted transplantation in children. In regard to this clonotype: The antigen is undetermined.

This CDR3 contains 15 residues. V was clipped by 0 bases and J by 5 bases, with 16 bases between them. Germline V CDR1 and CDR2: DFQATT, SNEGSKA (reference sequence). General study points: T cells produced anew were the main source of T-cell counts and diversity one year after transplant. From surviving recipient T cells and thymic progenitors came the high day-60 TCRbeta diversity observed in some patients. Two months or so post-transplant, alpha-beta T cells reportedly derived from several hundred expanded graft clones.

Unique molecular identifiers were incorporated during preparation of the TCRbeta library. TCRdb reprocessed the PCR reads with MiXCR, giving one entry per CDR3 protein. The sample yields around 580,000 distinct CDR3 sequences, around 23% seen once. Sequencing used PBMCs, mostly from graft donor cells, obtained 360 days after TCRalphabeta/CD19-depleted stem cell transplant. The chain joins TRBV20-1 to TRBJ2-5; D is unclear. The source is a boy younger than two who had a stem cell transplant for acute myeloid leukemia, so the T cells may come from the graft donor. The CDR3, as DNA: TGCAGTGCTAGAGATCCCCTTGGAGTGGGGGAGACCCAGTACTTC. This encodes CSARDPLGVGETQYF.